This T cell receptor (beta chain) stems from a study of blood T cell repertoires in COVID-19. Study summary: Italy, Spain and the United States were the sources of the convalescent and acute COVID-19 samples. Sources were T cells, B-cell-depleted T cells, or PBMCs; the material itself was cDNA or gDNA.

Original data processing: Quantification of nucleated cells was approximated via reference gene primer amplification. TCRdb's table, derived via immunoSEQ multiplex PCR, lists solely in-frame clones and lacks some. The D gene and trimming were derived from the DNA, and the V and J assignments and clone size from that table. Of tens of thousands of clones listed, 88% are singletons. Trimming took 3 bases from V and 2 from J, leaving 9 bases between them. The CDR3 covers 14 residues. Germline V gene sequence: CDR1 KGHSH, CDR2 LQKENI. The source of this sequence is a woman older than 75 with active COVID-19. The chain employs TRBV18 and TRBJ2-3, with D tentatively TRBD1 (6 bases). The sample was peripheral blood. CDR3 in DNA: TGTGCCAGCTCACCGCGGACAGACACAGATACGCAGTATTTT. Amino acids: CASSPRTDTDTQYF.